A single sample is the source of the 13 T cell receptor beta chains below, sequenced in a study of blood T cell repertoires in COVID-19 (dated by TCRdb to the early 2020s). The method was the immunoSEQ multiplex PCR assay. TCRdb's version of the immuneACCESS table is confined to in-frame rearrangements and falls short of the full clone set. An unresolved V gene accounts for under half of the shortfall where checked; the remainder is of unknown origin. This sample has 130,000 to 150,000 clones in its table, and approximately 85% of those were observed once. The biggest ten clones account for approximately 8% of the sample. Material for sequencing was peripheral blood. The receptors originated from a woman aged 55-69 years with COVID-19, enrolled during active disease.

This sequence joins TRBV19 and TRBJ1-1; a weak D match, TRBD1 (5 bases). Germline CDR1 reads LNHDA; CDR2 reads SQIVND (reference sequence). The CDR3 length is 11 residues. Trimming pared 5 bases from V and 8 bases from J, leaving 9 bases between. Written as DNA, the CDR3 is TGTGCCAGTAGTCGACAGCCCGAAGCTTTCTTT. This translates into CASSRQPEAFF.

This clone occurred once. The chain joins TRBV7-9 to TRBJ1-2; 7 nucleotides line up with TRBD1. CDR1 SEHNR and CDR2 FQNEAQ come from the germline V gene (reference sequence). The CDR3 is 14 amino acids. With 4 bases clipped from V and 4 bases from J, the junction kept 6 bases outside the gene matches. CDR3 DNA sequence: TGTGCCAGCAGCTCAACAGGGGCCCCCTATGGCTACACCTTC. This translates into CASSSTGAPYGYTF.

This chain joins TRBV27 and TRBJ1-6, with D possibly being TRBD1 (5 bases). Germline values: CDR1 MNHEY, CDR2 SMNVEV (reference sequence). V lost 3 bases, J lost 9 bases, and 18 bases lay in between. The CDR3 length is 16 residues. The CDR3 sequence is CASSFDEPGGGSPLHF. CDR3 DNA: TGTGCCAGCAGTTTTGACGAACCAGGCGGGGGTTCACCCCTCCACTTT.

The CDR3 protein is CASSARGYEQYF. The CDR3, as DNA: TGTGCCAGTAGTGCCCGGGGGTACGAGCAGTACTTC. The chain uses TRBV19 and TRBJ2-7, with D maybe TRBD2 (6 bases). This CDR3 region has 12 residues. Germline CDR1 reads LNHDA; CDR2 reads SQIVND (reference sequence). The V gene lost 5 bases and the J gene lost 4 bases, with 9 bases spanning the gap.

This chain connects TRBV5-1 to TRBJ1-2; D remains unclear. Germline values: CDR1 SGHRS, CDR2 YFSETQ. Trimming shortened V by 4 bases and J by 1 base, and 14 bases separated the two germline ends. The CDR3 consists of 15 residues. The CDR3 DNA is TGCGCCAGCAGCCCCAGTCCGGGAGGTAACTATGGCTACACCTTC. It encodes CASSPSPGGNYGYTF.

For the CDR3, the DNA is TGCGCCAGCAGTTGGACAGGGTACGCCCTGTTCGCCAAAAACATTCAGTACTTC. It translates to CASSWTGYALFAKNIQYF. The rearrangement links TRBV10-1 to TRBJ2-4, with 8 nucleotides matching TRBD1. Germline V lookup: CDR1 WNHNN, CDR2 SYGVQD (reference sequence). This CDR3 spans 18 amino acids. The V segment lost 5 bases and the J segment 1 base; nucleotides outside the gene matches: 13.

The sample holds a few counts of this clone. This chain uses TRBV10-3 with TRBJ1-3, with D maybe TRBD1 (6 bases). V was trimmed by 6 bases and J by 0 bases, leaving 9 bases between them. Germline V gene data show CDR1 as ENHRY and CDR2 as SYGVKD. This CDR3 has 14 residues. This chain's CDR3 is CAIRDSRSGNTIYF. The CDR3 DNA sequence: TGTGCCATCAGGGACAGCCGCTCTGGAAACACCATATATTTT.

V and J are TRBV5-4 and TRBJ2-4; D gene unclear. V was shortened by 2 bases and J by 3 bases, with 9 bases between the two germline ends. The CDR3 length is 14 residues. Germline V gene lookup returns CDR1 SGHNT and CDR2 YYREEE (reference sequence). The chain's CDR3 is CASSFPGGKNIQYF. The CDR3 coding sequence is TGTGCCAGCAGCTTTCCGGGTGGCAAAAACATTCAGTACTTC.

CDR3 DNA sequence: TGTGCCAGCAGCTTAACGGCTGGGGCCAACGTCCTGACTTTC. Protein product: CASSLTAGANVLTF. The chain has TRBV5-5 and TRBJ2-6, with D hard to call. CDR1 and CDR2 from the germline V gene are SGHKS and YYEKEE (reference sequence). V shed 2 bases and J shed 2 bases, with 5 bases lying between them. This CDR3 spans 14 amino acids.

J is TRBJ1-3 and V is TRBV18, with D tentatively TRBD1 (5 bases). CDR3 length: 14 amino acids. The V end lost 1 base, the J end lost 7 bases, and 11 bases lay between the germline ends. CDR1 is KGHSH and CDR2 is LQKENI in the germline V gene. In DNA, the CDR3 is TGTGCCAGCTCACCACGTCAGGGTGAGAACACCATATATTTT. Residues: CASSPRQGENTIYF.

As DNA, the CDR3 is TGTGCCAGTAGTAGGCCCGTCAGGGAAGATTATGGCTACACCTTC. It specifies CASSRPVREDYGYTF. The chain recombines TRBV19 with TRBJ1-2; a weak D match, TRBD1 (5 bases). This CDR3 region has 15 residues. The V gene's germline CDR1 is LNHDA and CDR2 SQIVND (reference sequence). Trimming stripped 4 bases from V and 5 bases from J, with 17 bases between.

Only a few counts were recorded for this clone. The chain is built from TRBV5-1 and TRBJ2-7; 7 nucleotides line up with TRBD1. J was trimmed by 3 bases and V by 0 bases; bases with no gene match: 9. The CDR3 covers 16 residues. From germline, CDR1 is SGHRS and CDR2 YFSETQ. The CDR3 loop is CASSLAVDRRYYEQYF. The CDR3 region has the DNA TGCGCCAGCAGCTTGGCCGTGGACAGGAGATACTACGAGCAGTACTTC. The full variable domain, with the rest looked up from reference TRBV5-1 and TRBJ2-7, is KAGVTQTPRYLIKTRGQQVTLSCSPISGHRSVSWYQQTPGQGLQFLFEYFSETQRNKGNFPGRFSGRQFSNSRSEMNVSTLELGDSALYLCASSLAVDRRYYEQYFGPGTRLTVT.

The chain couples TRBV29-1 to TRBJ2-1; 11 nucleotides agree with TRBD2. The V segment lost 0 bases and the J segment 9 bases; nucleotides outside the gene matches: 7. The CDR3 consists of 15 residues. The V gene's germline CDR1 is SQVTM and CDR2 ANQGSEA. The CDR3 DNA sequence: TGCAGCGTTGAAGATTGGCTAGCGGGGGGATTTGAGCAGTTCTTC. Protein product: CSVEDWLAGGFEQFF.